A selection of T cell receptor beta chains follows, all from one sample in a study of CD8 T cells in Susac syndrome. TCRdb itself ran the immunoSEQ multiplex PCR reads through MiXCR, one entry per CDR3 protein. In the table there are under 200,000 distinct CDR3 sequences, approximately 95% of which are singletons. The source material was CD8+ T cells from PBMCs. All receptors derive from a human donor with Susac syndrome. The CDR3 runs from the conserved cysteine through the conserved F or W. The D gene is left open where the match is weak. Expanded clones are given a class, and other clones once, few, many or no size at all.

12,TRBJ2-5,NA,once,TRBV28,TGTGCCAGCAGTTCTAGGAGAGAGACCCAGTACTTC,CASSSRRETQYF
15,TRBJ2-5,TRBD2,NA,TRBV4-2,TGTGCCAGCAGCACCGGGACTAGCGACCAAGAGACCCAGTACTTC,CASSTGTSDQETQYF
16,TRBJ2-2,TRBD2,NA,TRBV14,TGTGCCAGCAGCCAATGGCTAGCGGGAGATACCGGGGAGCTGTTTTTT,CASSQWLAGDTGELFF
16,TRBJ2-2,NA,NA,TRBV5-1,TGCGCCAGCAGCCCCGGGACACCAAGAATCACCGGGGAGCTGTTTTTT,CASSPGTPRITGELFF
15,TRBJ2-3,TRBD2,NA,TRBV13,TGTGCCAGCAGCTCAAGGACTAGCGGACCAGATACGCAGTATTTT,CASSSRTSGPDTQYF
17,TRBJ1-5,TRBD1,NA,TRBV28,TGTGCCAGCAGCCTAATAAACGAGGGGGCGAGCAATCAGCCCCAGCATTTT,CASSLINEGASNQPQHF
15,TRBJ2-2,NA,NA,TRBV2,TGTGCCAGCAGTGAGAGAACAGTACTCTCCGGGGAGCTGTTTTTT,CASSERTVLSGELFF
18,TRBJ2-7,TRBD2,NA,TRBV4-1,TGCGCCAGCAGCCAGATCCGACTAACTCGGGAGGGTTTGTACGAGCAGTACTTC,CASSQIRLTREGLYEQYF
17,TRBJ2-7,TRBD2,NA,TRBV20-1,TGCAGTGCTAGATCTGGGACTAGCGGGAGGGCGTCCTACGAGCAGTACTTC,CSARSGTSGRASYEQYF
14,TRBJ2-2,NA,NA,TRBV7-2,TGTGCCAGCAGCTGGGCCGCGAACACCGGGGAGCTGTTTTTT,CASSWAANTGELFF
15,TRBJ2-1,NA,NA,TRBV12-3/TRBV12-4,TGTGCCAGCAGACCTTCGGTGGCCCTGGGGAATGAGCAGTTCTTC,CASRPSVALGNEQFF
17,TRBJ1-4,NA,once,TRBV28,TGTGCCAGCAGTTTAAGACAGCCCTTACCAACTAATGAAAAACTGTTTTTT,CASSLRQPLPTNEKLFF
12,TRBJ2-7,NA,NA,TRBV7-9,TGTGCCAGCACCACGGCGGGCTACGAGCAGTACTTC,CASTTAGYEQYF
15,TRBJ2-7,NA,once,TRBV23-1,TGCGCCAGCAGTCAAGTGGCCAGGCATGACTACGGGCAGTACTTC,CASSQVARHDYGQYF
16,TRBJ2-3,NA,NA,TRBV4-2,TGTGCCAGCACCCATAGTGTAACTCCTAGCACAGATACGCAGTATTTT,CASTHSVTPSTDTQYF
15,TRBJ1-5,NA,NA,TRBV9,TGTGCCAGCAGCGTAGGGGGGGGCTCGGCTCAGCCCCAGCATTTT,CASSVGGGSAQPQHF
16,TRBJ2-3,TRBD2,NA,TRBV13,TGTGCCAGCAGCTTAGGTTGGGAGGGTCACACAGATACGCAGTATTTT,CASSLGWEGHTDTQYF
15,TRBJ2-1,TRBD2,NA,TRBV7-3,TGTGCCAGCAGCCAGCTAGCGGGATCCTACAATGAGCAGTTCTTC,CASSQLAGSYNEQFF
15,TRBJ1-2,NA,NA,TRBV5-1,TGCGCCAGCAGCTTGGTACGGGGGGCCGACTATGGCTACACCTTC,CASSLVRGADYGYTF
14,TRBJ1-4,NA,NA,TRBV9,TGTGCCAGCAGCGCCGGGACGGGGAATGAAAAACTGTTTTTT,CASSAGTGNEKLFF
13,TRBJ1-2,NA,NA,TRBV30,TGTGCCTGGACTTTACGGGGCAGCCATGGCTACACCTTC,CAWTLRGSHGYTF